These 32 T cell receptor beta chains were sequenced from one sample in a study of blood T cells in healthy people across ages. A second about 7 to 11 cycle PCR used barcoded and J-beta primers. TCRdb analysed the 5' RACE reads with MiXCR anew, one entry per CDR3 protein. The sample holds approximately 2,000,000 distinct CDR3 sequences, 35% to 50% seen once. The sequencing sample was made of blood. The receptors were gathered from a human donor in good health.

The chain has TRBV9 and TRBJ2-1; 10 bases are a match to TRBD2. CDR1 is SGDLS and CDR2 is YYNGEE in the germline V gene. The length of the CDR3 is 16 residues. Trimming removed 5 bases from V and 6 bases from J; junction bases left unmatched: 11. The CDR3 here is CASSQIGLAGVNEQFF. CDR3 coding DNA: TGTGCCAGCAGTCAGATAGGGCTAGCGGGGGTCAATGAGCAGTTCTTC.

About this clonotype: Compared with germline, one end of the junction differs, possibly owing to a read error. The chain combines TRBV10-3 with TRBJ1-2; D ambiguous. The CDR3 runs to 16 residues. From germline, CDR1 is ENHRY and CDR2 SYGVKD. CDR3 DNA: TGTGCCATCGGTGAGTCGAGGAGGGCAGTCGACTATGGCTACACCTTC. Amino acids: CAIGESRRAVDYGYTF.

This clonotype was counted between two and nine times. The chain joins TRBV5-6 to TRBJ1-2; no clear D gene. Germline V gene sequence: CDR1 SGHDT, CDR2 YYEEEE. The V gene lost 2 bases and the J gene lost 2 bases, with 16 bases spanning the gap. This CDR3 has 16 residues. The CDR3 DNA reads TGTGCCAGCAGCTTCGGGCTAAGTGAAATAAACTATGGCTACACCTTC. This translates into CASSFGLSEINYGYTF.

In its sample, this clonotype was seen a few times. The chain recombines TRBV2 with TRBJ2-3; D possibly corresponds to TRBD1 (5 bases). CDR1 is SNHLY, CDR2 FYNNEI, per germline. The CDR3 is 14 residues long. Trimming left V 9 bases short and J 0 bases short, with 13 bases between. Written as DNA, the CDR3 is TGTGCCAGTACACCACAGGTTAGCACAGATACGCAGTATTTT. This translates into CASTPQVSTDTQYF.

This chain uses TRBV6-5 with TRBJ2-3; TRBD2 is a possible D gene (5 bases). The length of the CDR3 is 14 residues. Germline lookup yields CDR1 MNHEY and CDR2 SVGAGI. Trimming took off 7 bases at V and 6 bases at J, with 17 bases between the two ends. CDR3: CASNSRGLRDTQYF. The DNA of the CDR3 is TGTGCCAGCAACTCCCGCGGACTCAGGGATACGCAGTATTTT.

Ten or more counts support this clonotype. The J gene is TRBJ2-3, the V gene TRBV6-5; tentatively, D is TRBD2 (5 bases). CDR3 length: 12 residues. Trimming shortened V by 6 bases and J by 5 bases, and 9 bases separated the two germline ends. Germline V gives CDR1 MNHEY, CDR2 SVGAGI. In DNA form, the CDR3 reads TGTGCCAGCAGCTACGCGGGAGATACGCAGTATTTT. Amino acids: CASSYAGDTQYF.

The V call is TRBV20-1, the J call TRBJ1-1; D remains unclear. In germline, CDR1 is DFQATT, CDR2 SNEGSKA (reference sequence). V shed 0 bases and J shed 7 bases, with 3 bases lying between them. The CDR3 is made up of 10 amino acids. CDR3 nucleotides: TGCAGTGCTAGAGAGGTTGAAGCTTTCTTT. This translates into CSAREVEAFF.

V usage is TRBV4-1 and J usage is TRBJ1-1; 11 bases match TRBD1. V lost 2 bases to trimming and J lost 4 bases; unmatched junction nucleotides: 3. Germline loops: CDR1 MGHRA, CDR2 YSYEKL. The CDR3 loop spans 15 amino acids. The CDR3 region has the DNA TGCGCCAGCAGCCAACCAGGGACAGGGGGCACTGAAGCTTTCTTT. It is translated as CASSQPGTGGTEAFF.

The genes are TRBV5-6 and TRBJ2-1; D gene ambiguous. CDR3 length: 16 amino acids. Trimming took off 4 bases at V and 0 bases at J, with 14 bases between the two ends. CDR1 and CDR2 from the germline V gene are SGHDT and YYEEEE. The CDR3 sequence: CASSHLKVSSYNEQFF. The CDR3 DNA reads TGTGCCAGCAGCCATTTAAAGGTTAGCTCCTACAATGAGCAGTTCTTC.

The chain employs TRBV9 and TRBJ2-5, with D perhaps matching TRBD1 or TRBD2 (6 bases each). The CDR3 consists of 14 residues. The germline CDR1 and CDR2 sequences are SGDLS and YYNGEE. V shed 3 bases and J shed 1 base, with 10 bases lying between them. CDR3 amino acids: CASSAEGGQETQYF. The DNA of the CDR3 is TGTGCCAGCAGCGCCGAGGGGGGCCAAGAGACCCAGTACTTC.

The rearrangement links TRBV20-1 to TRBJ1-5; the D gene is possibly TRBD1 (5 bases). Germline values: CDR1 DFQATT, CDR2 SNEGSKA (reference sequence). The CDR3 runs to 12 residues. V lost 4 bases and J lost 6, with 10 bases in between. CDR3 sequence: CSATRDPQPQHF. Written as DNA, the CDR3 is TGCAGTGCTACCAGGGATCCTCAGCCCCAGCATTTT.

The genes are TRBV20-1 and TRBJ2-3; perhaps TRBD1 as D (6 bases). There are 13 residues in the CDR3. Trimming removed 4 bases at V and 4 bases at J, with 12 bases between. The germline V gene encodes CDR1 DFQATT and CDR2 SNEGSKA (reference sequence). The CDR3 nucleotides read TGCAGTGCTACCTACAGGGAATCAGATACGCAGTATTTT. Translation gives CSATYRESDTQYF.

The V and J genes are TRBV4-3 and TRBJ2-7; no firm D call. This CDR3 region has 15 residues. V was trimmed by 0 bases and J by 4 bases, leaving 13 bases between them. Germline V lookup: CDR1 LGHNA, CDR2 YSLEER. The CDR3 coding sequence is TGCGCCAGCAGCCAAGATAAAGGGCTTGGGTACGAGCAGTACTTC. Its protein is CASSQDKGLGYEQYF.

This clonotype was found a few times. This chain connects TRBV4-2 to TRBJ2-3; D is unclear. Trimming removed 1 base from V and 2 bases from J, with 10 bases in between. Germline CDR1 is LGHNA and CDR2 is YNFKEQ. This CDR3 has 15 residues. In DNA, the CDR3 is TGTGCCAGCAGCCAAGCGGTTAAAAACACAGATACGCAGTATTTT. Its translation is CASSQAVKNTDTQYF.

This clonotype came up a few times. The chain employs TRBV3-1 and TRBJ2-5; 7 bases are shared with TRBD1. Germline CDR1 reads LGHDT; CDR2 reads YNNKEL (reference sequence). Germline trimming cut 7 bases from V and 2 bases from J; bases unmatched to any gene: 10. This CDR3 has 15 residues. CDR3 protein: CASNIMTTGQETQYF. CDR3 coding DNA: TGTGCCAGCAATATAATGACGACAGGGCAAGAGACCCAGTACTTC.

This clonotype has more than one count but fewer than ten. The chain joins TRBV10-3 to TRBJ2-3; D is perhaps TRBD1 (5 bases). Trimming took off 4 bases at V and 2 bases at J, with 13 bases between the two ends. This CDR3 has 15 residues. Per the germline V gene, CDR1 is ENHRY and CDR2 is SYGVKD. CDR3 nucleotides: TGTGCCATCAGTGGGTCAGGGATTTACACAGATACGCAGTATTTT. This gives the protein CAISGSGIYTDTQYF.

This clonotype was seen more than once but under ten times. The rearrangement joins TRBV20-1 to TRBJ2-1; D is undetermined. Trimming removed 0 bases at V and 2 bases at J, with 11 bases between. CDR1 and CDR2 from the germline V gene are DFQATT and SNEGSKA (reference sequence). The CDR3 runs 15 residues. The chain's CDR3 is CSAREGRRTYNEQFF. Here the CDR3 DNA reads TGCAGTGCTAGAGAGGGCCGTCGTACCTACAATGAGCAGTTCTTC.

V and J are TRBV19 and TRBJ1-5, with D possibly TRBD1 on 6 matching bases. The CDR3 spans 15 residues. Trimming left V 10 bases short and J 2 bases short, with 18 bases between. Germline V lookup: CDR1 LNHDA, CDR2 SQIVND (reference sequence). Written as DNA, the CDR3 is TGTGCCACCGCAAAACAGGGTTTGGGCAATCAGCCCCAGCATTTT. This codes for CATAKQGLGNQPQHF.

This chain uses TRBV6-5 with TRBJ1-1; D is possibly TRBD1 (5 bases). The germline CDR1 and CDR2 sequences are MNHEY and SVGAGI. The CDR3 loop spans 14 amino acids. Trimming stripped 6 bases from V and 2 bases from J, with 13 bases between. Here the CDR3 DNA reads TGTGCCAGCAGGGGGCGGTTGGCTAACACTGAAGCTTTCTTT. As protein: CASRGRLANTEAFF.

The J gene is TRBJ2-5, the V gene TRBV18, with TRBD2 identical over 8 bases. Germline V lookup: CDR1 KGHSH, CDR2 LQKENI. This CDR3 region has 15 residues. The J segment lost 2 bases and the V segment lost 1 base, leaving 3 bases of the junction unmatched. The CDR3 protein is CASSPLRGGQETQYF. The CDR3 bases are TGTGCCAGCTCACCACTACGGGGGGGACAAGAGACCCAGTACTTC.

This chain links TRBV20-1 with TRBJ2-1; D is undetermined. The CDR3 runs to 11 residues. The V gene's germline CDR1 is DFQATT and CDR2 SNEGSKA (reference sequence). Deletions cut 7 bases from V and 5 bases from J, with 9 bases between. CDR3 sequence reads: CSGKFDNEQFF. The DNA for the CDR3 is TGCAGTGGCAAATTCGACAATGAGCAGTTCTTC.

This clonotype was seen a few times. The gene calls are TRBV3-1 and TRBJ2-5; 10 positions agree with TRBD1. The CDR3 extends over 15 amino acids. CDR1 is LGHDT and CDR2 is YNNKEL in the germline V gene (reference sequence). V shed 4 bases, J shed 2 bases, and the junction held 4 bases outside the gene matches. As DNA, the CDR3 is TGTGCCAGCAGCCCCCGGGACAGGGGTCAAGAGACCCAGTACTTC. Translating it yields CASSPRDRGQETQYF.

This clonotype was observed at least ten times. The rearrangement uses TRBV12-3 or TRBV12-4 and TRBJ2-7; no clear D gene. The V end was cut by 1 base, the J end by 3 bases, with 7 bases between. This CDR3 is 13 amino acids long. This CDR3 is CASSLVAVYEQYF. The CDR3 DNA reads as TGTGCCAGCAGTTTAGTGGCGGTCTACGAGCAGTACTTC.

The chain joins TRBV28 to TRBJ1-1; D possibly corresponds to TRBD1 (5 bases). The V end was cut by 2 bases, the J end by 4 bases, with 14 bases between. This CDR3 is 15 amino acids long. CDR1 is MDHEN and CDR2 is SYDVKM in the germline V gene. The CDR3 DNA sequence: TGTGCCAGCAGTTTAAGGGGACCGGGGATCACTGAAGCTTTCTTT. As protein: CASSLRGPGITEAFF.

For this clonotype: One end of the junction fails to match germline, which may point to a read error. The chain employs TRBV7-9 and TRBJ2-1, with TRBD1 as a possible D gene (6 bases). This CDR3 has 18 residues. The germline V gene has CDR1 SEHNR and CDR2 FQNEAQ (reference sequence). This chain's CDR3 is CASSQGSGVTGRNNEQFF. DNA of the CDR3: TGTGCTAGCAGCCAGGGGTCCGGTGTCACAGGGAGAAACAATGAGCAGTTCTTC.

The chain is built from TRBV2 and TRBJ2-4, with 9 bases lining up with TRBD1. The J call may be faulty, since TRBJ2-7 better matches the DNA end. CDR3 length: 15 residues. Looked up from germline, CDR1 is SNHLY and CDR2 is FYNNEI. This CDR3 is CASSDRDRVLYEQYF. CDR3 sequence (DNA): TGTGCCAGCAGTGATCGGGACAGGGTCCTCTACGAGCAGTACTTC.

This chain uses TRBV4-2 with TRBJ2-7; 9 bases line up with TRBD1. This CDR3 region has 15 residues. Losses at the gene ends were 4 bases for V and 3 bases for J; bases not matched to a gene: 7. CDR1 and CDR2 (germline): LGHNA, YNFKEQ. Here the CDR3 reads CASSRDRARGYEQYF. The CDR3 coding sequence is TGTGCCAGCAGCCGGGACAGGGCAAGGGGCTACGAGCAGTACTTC.

This clonotype was seen only a few times. The genes are TRBV7-3 and TRBJ1-2; D is unresolved. V was shortened by 5 bases and J by 8 bases, with 15 bases between the two germline ends. The CDR3 consists of 13 residues. The V gene's germline CDR1 is SGHTA and CDR2 FQGTGA. CDR3 DNA: TGTGCCAGCAGCGAAGAAGGGTTGAGAGGCTACACCTTC. Amino acids: CASSEEGLRGYTF.

In its sample, this clonotype was seen a few times. The chain combines TRBV5-1 with TRBJ2-1, with D uncertain. The ends were cut back, 4 bases at V and 4 bases at J, with 12 bases in the middle. The CDR3 extends over 14 amino acids. Per the germline V gene, CDR1 is SGHRS and CDR2 is YFSETQ. CDR3 loop: CASSPIGAYNEQFF. In nucleotides, the CDR3 is TGCGCCAGCAGCCCCATTGGAGCTTACAATGAGCAGTTCTTC.

This clonotype was counted between two and nine times. The rearrangement links TRBV2 to TRBJ2-7; 7 bases match TRBD2. Germline CDR1 reads SNHLY; CDR2 reads FYNNEI. The length of the CDR3 is 16 residues. V shed 8 bases and J 0 bases; nucleotides not matched to a gene: 13. The CDR3 DNA reads TGTGCCAGCCGAGGGAGGGACCCCGTAAGCTCCTACGAGCAGTACTTC. This gives the protein CASRGRDPVSSYEQYF.

This clonotype was recorded a few times. The rearrangement uses TRBV20-1 and TRBJ1-1, with unresolved D. The CDR3 sequence is 12 residues long. Germline V CDR1 and CDR2: DFQATT, SNEGSKA (reference sequence). V lost 5 bases, J lost 1 base, and 8 bases lay in between. CDR3 in amino acids: CSARAWNTEAFF. The CDR3 bases are TGCAGTGCTCGAGCATGGAACACTGAAGCTTTCTTT.

The chain is built from TRBV3-1 and TRBJ1-4; D is undetermined. The V end lost 5 bases, the J end lost 6 bases, and 19 bases lay between the germline ends. The CDR3 loop spans 16 amino acids. Germline CDR1 is LGHDT and CDR2 is YNNKEL (reference sequence). CDR3 amino acids: CASSGRTEVLYEKLFF. CDR3 DNA: TGTGCCAGCAGCGGCCGCACAGAGGTGCTATATGAAAAACTGTTTTTT.